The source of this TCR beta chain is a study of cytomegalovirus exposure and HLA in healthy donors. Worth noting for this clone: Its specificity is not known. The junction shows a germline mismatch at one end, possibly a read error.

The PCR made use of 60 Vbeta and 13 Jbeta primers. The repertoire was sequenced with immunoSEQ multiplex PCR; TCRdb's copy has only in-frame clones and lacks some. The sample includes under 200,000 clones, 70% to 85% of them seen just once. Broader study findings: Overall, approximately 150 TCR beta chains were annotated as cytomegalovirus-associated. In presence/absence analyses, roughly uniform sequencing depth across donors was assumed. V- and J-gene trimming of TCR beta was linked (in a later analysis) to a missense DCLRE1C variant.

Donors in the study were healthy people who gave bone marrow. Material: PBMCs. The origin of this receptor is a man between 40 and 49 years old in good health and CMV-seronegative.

DNA of the CDR3: TGTGCCACCAGCAACTCCCGGGGGTTAGGAAGGGTTAACCAAGGGACCCAGTACTTC. This gives the protein CATSNSRGLGRVNQGTQYF. The chain has TRBV15 and TRBJ2-5; D possibly corresponds to TRBD2 (6 bases). The CDR3 totals 19 residues. Germline assignment: CDR1 LNHNV and CDR2 YYDKDF (reference sequence).